The 14 T cell receptor beta chains below come from one sample, sequenced in a study of T cell responses to AZD1222 COVID-19 vaccine. Here immunoSEQ multiplex PCR was the method, and the copy in TCRdb shows in-frame clones only, minus some. The repertoire holds 130,000 to 150,000 clones, with 88% as singletons. The input for sequencing was peripheral blood, taken on day 0 of MenACWY control vaccination. Receptor source: an adult in good health.

This clone was recorded a few times. The V call is TRBV3-1 (or the pseudogene TRBV3-2), the J call TRBJ1-2; the D is unclear. In germline, CDR1 is LGHDT, CDR2 YNNKEL (reference sequence). The CDR3 is made up of 15 amino acids. The germline V and J ends were trimmed by 1 base and 2 bases, with 11 bases remaining between them. CDR3 sequence: CASSQGVGANYGYTF. The CDR3 nucleotides are TGTGCCAGCAGCCAAGGAGTGGGAGCGAACTATGGCTACACCTTC.

This sequence joins TRBV12-3 or TRBV12-4 and TRBJ2-3; D gene unclear. V gave up 2 bases and J gave up 8 bases, with 8 bases separating them. The CDR3 covers 12 residues. This chain's CDR3 is CASSLWTGTQYF. CDR3 nucleotides: TGTGCCAGCAGTTTATGGACCGGTACGCAGTATTTT.

Concerning this clone: Other nucleotide sequences in the sample specify the same CDR3. The J gene is TRBJ1-2, the V gene TRBV6-5; 7 nucleotides agree with TRBD1. J was trimmed by 1 base and V by 2 bases; bases with no gene match: 4. From germline, CDR1 is MNHEY and CDR2 SVGAGI. The CDR3 loop spans 15 amino acids. The CDR3 bases are TGTGCCAGCAGTTACGAGGGGGCGGGTAACTATGGCTACACCTTC. It specifies CASSYEGAGNYGYTF.

CDR3: CATSRGRPLVTLMSEKLFF. CDR3 DNA: TGTGCCACCAGCAGAGGCCGCCCCCTCGTGACACTAATGTCCGAAAAACTGTTTTTT. The chain carries TRBV15 and TRBJ1-4; D gene ambiguous. Germline CDR1 is LNHNV and CDR2 is YYDKDF (reference sequence). Trimming stripped 1 base from V and 8 bases from J, with 26 bases between. The CDR3 is 19 residues long.

The chain links TRBV10-1 to TRBJ1-3; 7 nucleotides agree with TRBD1. The V gene end was trimmed by 3 bases and the J gene end by 0 bases; junction bases not matched to a gene: 20. The CDR3 is made up of 21 amino acids. The germline CDR1 and CDR2 sequences are WNHNN and SYGVQD (reference sequence). The DNA of the CDR3 is TGCGCCAGCAGTGAAGGGGGCGTGTGGACAGTTCCATATTTCTCTGGAAACACCATATATTTT. Translated, it gives CASSEGGVWTVPYFSGNTIYF.

The chain is built from TRBV2 and TRBJ1-2; D gene unclear. The CDR3 is made up of 14 amino acids. Germline assignment: CDR1 SNHLY and CDR2 FYNNEI. Trimming cost V 2 bases and J 8 bases, with 15 bases left between them. In DNA, the CDR3 is TGTGCCAGCAGTGAATTATATGGAATGAGAGGCTACACCTTC. Its translation is CASSELYGMRGYTF.

This CDR3 is CASSLAGSRSGGYTF. For the CDR3, the DNA is TGTGCCAGCAGCTTGGCGGGCAGTAGGTCCGGTGGCTACACCTTC. The rearrangement links TRBV5-6 to TRBJ1-2; D gene uncertain. The CDR3 has 15 residues. The V end lost 0 bases, the J end lost 7 bases, and 16 bases lay between the germline ends. CDR1 is SGHDT and CDR2 is YYEEEE in the germline V gene. The entire variable domain, with the rest obtained from reference TRBV5-6 and TRBJ1-2, is as follows: DAGVTQSPTHLIKTRGQQVTLRCSPKSGHDTVSWYQQALGQGPQFIFQYYEEEERQRGNFPDRFSGHQFPNYSSELNVNALLLGDSALYLCASSLAGSRSGGYTFGSGTRLTVV.

This clone was seen only once. V is TRBV19 and J is TRBJ2-7; D unclear. CDR1 and CDR2 from the germline V gene are LNHDA and SQIVND (reference sequence). V shed 3 bases and J shed 0 bases, with 9 bases lying between them. The CDR3 sequence is 14 residues long. For the CDR3, the DNA is TGTGCCAGTAGTATTGGCATAAACTCCTACGAGCAGTACTTC. This encodes CASSIGINSYEQYF.

This chain joins TRBV3-1 (or the pseudogene TRBV3-2) and TRBJ2-7; 10 bases agree with TRBD2. V lost 4 bases and J lost 1; bases outside the gene matches: 4. In germline, CDR1 is LGHDT, CDR2 YNNKEL (reference sequence). This CDR3 contains 15 residues. The CDR3 region has the DNA TGTGCCAGCAGCCCCATTAGCGGGGGGTCCTACGAGCAGTACTTC. Translation: CASSPISGGSYEQYF.

CDR3 sequence: CASSVLLGQFF. CDR3 nucleotides: TGTGCCAGCAGTGTCCTCCTGGGGCAGTTCTTC. This rearrangement joins TRBV28 to TRBJ2-1; unclear D gene. CDR3 length: 11 amino acids. The germline V and J ends were trimmed by 5 bases and 12 bases, with 11 bases remaining between them. Germline CDR1 reads MDHEN; CDR2 reads SYDVKM.

V and J are TRBV5-4 and TRBJ1-5; the D is unclear. The CDR3 length is 14 residues. V lost 4 bases to trimming and J lost 6 bases, with 14 bases between them. CDR1 is SGHNT, CDR2 YYREEE, per germline (reference sequence). The CDR3 loop is CASSPAPVAQPQHF. The CDR3, as DNA: TGTGCCAGCAGCCCTGCTCCGGTAGCTCAGCCCCAGCATTTT.

V is TRBV3-1 (or the pseudogene TRBV3-2) and J is TRBJ1-1, with a tentative D call TRBD1 (6 bases). The V end lost 0 bases, the J end lost 11 bases, and 16 bases lay between the germline ends. The V gene's germline CDR1 is LGHDT and CDR2 YNNKEL (reference sequence). This CDR3 spans 14 amino acids. The CDR3 nucleotides are TGTGCCAGCAGCCAAGATTGGGGCAGGGGTTCGGCTTTCTTT. It codes for CASSQDWGRGSAFF.

V is TRBV7-3 and J is TRBJ2-3, with 12 bases fitting TRBD2. The V gene's germline CDR1 is SGHTA and CDR2 FQGTGA. With V trimmed by 4 bases and J by 7 bases, 15 bases remained unmatched. The CDR3 is 18 amino acids. The CDR3 DNA reads as TGTGCCAGCAGCTCACGCCCGCACCTAGCGGGGGGGTCGAATACGCAGTATTTT. It encodes CASSSRPHLAGGSNTQYF.

This rearrangement joins TRBV6-5 to TRBJ2-6; tentative D call: TRBD1 (5 bases). V was trimmed by 2 bases and J by 0 bases, leaving 8 bases between them. Germline assignment: CDR1 MNHEY and CDR2 SVGAGI. This CDR3 contains 16 residues. For the CDR3, the DNA is TGTGCCAGCAGTTACGGCGACAGCTCTGGGGCCAACGTCCTGACTTTC. Its protein product is CASSYGDSSGANVLTF.